This is a list of T cell receptor beta chains from one sample in a study of T cell responses to AZD1222 COVID-19 vaccine. TCRdb's table, derived via immunoSEQ multiplex PCR, lists solely in-frame clones and lacks some. Among approximately 140,000 clones listed, approximately 94% were seen once. The specimen was peripheral blood, collected on day 0 of AZD1222 vaccination. These receptors came from an adult in good health. The CDR3 runs from the conserved cysteine through the conserved F or W. The D gene is left open where the match is weak. Clone size is not always given. Where it is, it says once, few, many or a class for expanded clones.

v_call	clone_size	d_call	j_call	cdr3_nt	cdr3_aa
TRBV5-1	-	-	TRBJ2-1	TGCGCCAGCGGTTCTGGCGGGGATATCTCCTACAATGAGCAGTTCTTC	CASGSGGDISYNEQFF
TRBV5-4	-	-	TRBJ1-1	TGTGCCAGCAGCTTTCCGGGACGGCAAATAACTGAAGCTTTCTTT	CASSFPGRQITEAFF
TRBV18	-	-	TRBJ2-1	TGTGCCAGCTCACTTCCAACAGGGCGCAATGAGCAGTTCTTC	CASSLPTGRNEQFF
TRBV4-1	-	TRBD2	TRBJ2-1	TGCGCCAGCAGCCCACTTGGACTAGCGGGAGTGGATGAGCAGTTCTTC	CASSPLGLAGVDEQFF
TRBV5-1	few	TRBD1	TRBJ1-6	TGCGCCAGCAGCTGGGACAGGGGCAATTCACCCCTCCACTTT	CASSWDRGNSPLHF
TRBV13	-	TRBD1	TRBJ2-7	TGTGCCAGCAGCCCCTCGATGGGACAGGACTCCTACGAGCAGTACTTC	CASSPSMGQDSYEQYF
TRBV6-5	-	-	TRBJ2-7	TGTGCCAGCAGTACCGGGACATTCGACGAGCAGTACTTC	CASSTGTFDEQYF
TRBV6-1	-	-	TRBJ1-4	TGTGCCAGCAGTGAATCCGGCAGAGAAAAACTGTTTTTT	CASSESGREKLFF
TRBV30	-	TRBD1	TRBJ1-5	TGTGCCTGGAGCCAGGGGGGCCAGCCCCAGCATTTT	CAWSQGGQPQHF
TRBV21-1	-	-	TRBJ1-6	TGTGCCCTATCAGGGGGGGCTAAAAATTCACCCCTCCACTTT	CALSGGAKNSPLHF
TRBV9	-	-	TRBJ2-7	TGTGCCAGCAGCGTAGCGGCAGGGGGGAGCTACGAGCAGTACTTC	CASSVAAGGSYEQYF
TRBV7-6	-	-	TRBJ1-4	TGTGCCAGCAGCTTAGGGGGCGATGAAAAACTGTTTTTT	CASSLGGDEKLFF
TRBV7-9	-	-	TRBJ1-1	TGTGCCAGCACCACCGGGGATTTGAACACTGAAGCTTTCTTT	CASTTGDLNTEAFF
TRBV10-1	-	-	TRBJ2-4	TGCGCCAGCAGTGAGTCCAGGGGCATTCAGTACTTC	CASSESRGIQYF